A selection of T cell receptor beta chains follows, all from one sample in a study of control samples from healthy donors and cancer patients. Method: immunoSEQ multiplex PCR; TCRdb's copy keeps in-frame clones and lacks some. The data contain around 110,000 clones, over 90% of them seen just once; the ten biggest clones take up about 2.5%. Sequenced sample: blood. All receptors come from a man aged 25-45 years in good health. The CDR3 runs from the conserved cysteine through the conserved F or W. The D gene is left open where the match is weak. The size entry is marked missing in some rows and otherwise reads once, few, many or a size class.

clone size	V gene	J gene	D gene	CDR3 DNA	CDR3 protein
NA	TRBV14	TRBJ1-2	TRBD1	TGTGCCAGCAGCCTTACAGGGGGTAGCTATGGCTACACCTTC	CASSLTGGSYGYTF
NA	TRBV7-3	TRBJ2-3	NA	TGTGCCAGCAGCTTCGGTGTTACAGATACGCAGTATTTT	CASSFGVTDTQYF
NA	TRBV7-9	TRBJ1-4	TRBD1	TGTGCCAGCAGCCTTACCAGGGGGGACGAAAAACTGTTTTTT	CASSLTRGDEKLFF
NA	TRBV9	TRBJ1-2	NA	TGTGCCAGCAGCGTAGGAGGGATATATGGCTACACCTTC	CASSVGGIYGYTF
NA	TRBV9	TRBJ1-2	NA	TGTGCCAGCAGCTCCCGAGGAGGCTACACCTTC	CASSSRGGYTF
once	TRBV11-2	TRBJ2-1	NA	TGTGCCAGCAGTAACCTCAGGGAGTTCTACAATGAGCAGTTCTTC	CASSNLREFYNEQFF
NA	TRBV5-1	TRBJ1-2	NA	TGCGCCAGCAGCTTGGTTGGGGGCGGCTACACCTTC	CASSLVGGGYTF
NA	TRBV14	TRBJ1-6	NA	TGTGCCAGCAGCCAACAATGGTCCCCGAGACGTTCACCCCTCCACTTT	CASSQQWSPRRSPLHF
NA	TRBV28	TRBJ1-1	NA	TGTGCCAGCTCGGAGAGGGGCGCCACTGAAGCTTTCTTT	CASSERGATEAFF
NA	TRBV28	TRBJ1-1	TRBD1	TGTGCCAGCAGTTGGGGGGGACAGGCAGCTTTCTTT	CASSWGGQAAFF
NA	TRBV2	TRBJ1-5	NA	TGTGCCAGCAGTGAGGGGAGTAGCAATCAGCCCCAGCATTTT	CASSEGSSNQPQHF
NA	TRBV3-1/TRBV3-2	TRBJ1-4	NA	TGTGCCAGCAGCCCGCCGGGTGGGGGCCGGTATGAAAAACTGTTTTTT	CASSPPGGGRYEKLFF
NA	TRBV4-1	TRBJ1-1	NA	TGCGCCAGCAGCCAAGAGGCCGGACAGCTGAACACTGAAGCTTTCTTT	CASSQEAGQLNTEAFF
NA	TRBV2	TRBJ2-2	NA	TGTGCCAGCAGTGGATCGCCGAACACCGGGGAGCTGTTTTTT	CASSGSPNTGELFF
NA	TRBV5-1	TRBJ2-2	TRBD2	TGCGCCAGCAGCCCGATGGGGGGGGCCGGGGAGCTGTTTTTT	CASSPMGGAGELFF
NA	TRBV7-2	TRBJ2-3	TRBD2	TGTGCCAGCAGCTTCGCTAGCGGGGACCCCAAGGAGACGCAGTATTTT	CASSFASGDPKETQYF
NA	TRBV7-6	TRBJ2-3	NA	TGTGCCAGCAGCCCGCACCGGGGCGGGAGCACAGATACGCAGTATTTT	CASSPHRGGSTDTQYF